Described below is a single TCR beta chain sequence and its context. The sample is drawn from a study of blood T cell repertoires in COVID-19. Study-wide context: Samples came from the United States, Italy and Spain, spanning acute and convalescent COVID-19. T cells, B-cell-depleted T cells, or PBMCs supplied cDNA or gDNA.

Germline assignment: CDR1 SGHDN and CDR2 FVKESK. There are 21 residues in the CDR3. Trimming left V 0 bases short and J 0 bases short, with 24 bases between. TCRdb's table, derived via immunoSEQ multiplex PCR, lists solely in-frame clones and lacks some. The repertoire consists of 130,000 to 150,000 clones, with approximately 78% occurring once and the leading ten covering 12% to 15%. The chain links TRBV14 to TRBJ1-5, with D unclear. The sample taken for sequencing was peripheral blood. The receptor comes from a human donor with acute or convalescent COVID-19. The donor label of this sample is uncertain. The DNA for the CDR3 is TGTGCCAGCAGCCAAGAAAGTTCCGAACACTCAATTAGACTTAGCAATCAGCCCCAGCATTTT. Encoded protein: CASSQESSEHSIRLSNQPQHF. Combining the CDR3 with reference TRBV14 and TRBJ1-5 gives the whole variable domain EAGVTQFPSHSVIEKGQTVTLRCDPISGHDNLYWYRRVMGKEIKFLLHFVKESKQDESGMPNNRFLAERTGGTYSTLKVQPAELEDSGVYFCASSQESSEHSIRLSNQPQHFGDGTRLSIL.